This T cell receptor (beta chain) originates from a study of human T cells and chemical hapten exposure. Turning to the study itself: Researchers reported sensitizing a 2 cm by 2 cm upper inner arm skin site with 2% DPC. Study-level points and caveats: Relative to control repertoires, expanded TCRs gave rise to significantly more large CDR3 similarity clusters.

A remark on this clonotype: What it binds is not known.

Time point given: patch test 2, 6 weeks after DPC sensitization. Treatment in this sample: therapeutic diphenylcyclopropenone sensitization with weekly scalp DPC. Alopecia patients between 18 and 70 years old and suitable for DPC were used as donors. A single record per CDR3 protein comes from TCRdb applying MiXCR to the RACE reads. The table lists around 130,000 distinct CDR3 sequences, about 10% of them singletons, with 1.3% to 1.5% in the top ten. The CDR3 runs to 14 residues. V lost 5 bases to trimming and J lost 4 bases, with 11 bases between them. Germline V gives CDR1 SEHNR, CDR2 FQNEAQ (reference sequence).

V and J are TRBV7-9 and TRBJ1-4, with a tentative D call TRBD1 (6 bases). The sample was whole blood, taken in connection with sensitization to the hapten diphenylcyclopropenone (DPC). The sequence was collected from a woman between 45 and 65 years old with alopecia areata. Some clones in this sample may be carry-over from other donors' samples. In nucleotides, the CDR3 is TGTGCCAGCAGCAGGGACACAGTTAATGAAAAACTGTTTTTT. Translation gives CASSRDTVNEKLFF.